In its sample, the clone carrying this T cell receptor beta chain was seen many times. The data were obtained in a study of Graves' ophthalmopathy and Graves' hyperthyroidism. For repertoire sequencing, the TCR beta CDR3 regions were amplified from RNA transcripts. HTBI-primed first-round RT-PCR preceded second-round multiplex PCR. TCRdb re-analysed the multiplex PCR reads in MiXCR, keeping a single row per CDR3 protein. This sample has about 170,000 distinct CDR3 sequences, with under 40% found just once. This TCR was recovered from a middle-aged woman with Graves' ophthalmopathy. Sequencing was performed on peripheral blood.

DNA for the CDR3: TGCAGCGTTGAAGGACAGGGCAATTCACCCCTCCACTTT. Translated: CSVEGQGNSPLHF. The rearrangement links TRBV29-1 to TRBJ1-6; 7 nucleotides match TRBD1. CDR3 size: 13 residues. Germline CDR1 reads SQVTM; CDR2 reads ANQGSEA. J was trimmed by 7 bases and V by 1 base; bases with no gene match: 1.